This is a list of T cell receptor beta chains from one sample in a study of T cell responses to AZD1222 COVID-19 vaccine. Here immunoSEQ multiplex PCR was the method, and the copy in TCRdb shows in-frame clones only, minus some. The repertoire holds 75,000 to 100,000 clones, with approximately 88% as singletons. Sequencing was performed on peripheral blood, taken on day 0 of AZD1222 vaccination. These TCRs come from an adult in good health. CDR3s leave out the opening cysteine and the closing phenylalanine or tryptophan.

v_call: TRBV10-3
j_call: TRBJ1-1
cdr3_aa: AISESTGGAGNTEAF

v_call: TRBV28
j_call: TRBJ2-6
cdr3_aa: ASSYEQGGSGANVLT

v_call: TRBV5-4
j_call: TRBJ1-4
cdr3_aa: ASSLREGTEKLF

v_call: TRBV27
j_call: TRBJ2-7
cdr3_aa: ASSRSGQGINEQY

v_call: TRBV10-3
j_call: TRBJ2-7
cdr3_aa: AISESGGVNEQY

v_call: TRBV24-1
j_call: TRBJ1-2
cdr3_aa: ATSERTGYGYT

v_call: TRBV6-2/TRBV6-3
j_call: TRBJ2-7
cdr3_aa: ASSYRTGDVYRGYEQY

v_call: TRBV7-2
j_call: TRBJ1-5
cdr3_aa: ASSLVVSNQPQH

v_call: TRBV7-9
j_call: TRBJ2-7
cdr3_aa: ASSSSGTSGRASEQY

v_call: TRBV14
j_call: TRBJ1-2
cdr3_aa: ASSQVSGTGNYGYT

v_call: TRBV5-1
j_call: TRBJ2-1
cdr3_aa: ASSLGPQGAGNEQF

v_call: TRBV10-1
j_call: TRBJ2-1
cdr3_aa: ASSEEDTAYNEQF

v_call: TRBV6-1
j_call: TRBJ2-3
cdr3_aa: ASSEHRGGASSDTQY

v_call: TRBV4-2
j_call: TRBJ1-5
cdr3_aa: ASSQDRQVHSNQPQH

v_call: TRBV18
j_call: TRBJ1-4
cdr3_aa: ASSPRGSGAGEKLF

v_call: TRBV27
j_call: TRBJ2-4
cdr3_aa: ASSLRPRSPDIQY

v_call: TRBV27
j_call: TRBJ2-3
cdr3_aa: ASSPGTNTDTQY

v_call: TRBV4-2
j_call: TRBJ2-7
cdr3_aa: ASSQIAGGTRSSYEQY

v_call: TRBV4-1
j_call: TRBJ1-5
cdr3_aa: ASRLGLAGQGLRQPQH

v_call: TRBV7-2
j_call: TRBJ2-5
cdr3_aa: ASSSGQGKETQY

v_call: TRBV4-1
j_call: TRBJ1-5
cdr3_aa: ASSQEVQGSNQPQH

v_call: TRBV9
j_call: TRBJ2-2
cdr3_aa: ASSVGPRPGTGELF